These T cell receptor beta chains were read from a single sample in a study of CD8 T cells in ankylosing spondylitis. Each CDR3 protein is one row after TCRdb ran MiXCR on the 5' RACE reads. The sample has roughly 230,000 distinct CDR3 sequences; over 15% are singletons. Sequencing input: blood, either unsorted or a sorted T cell fraction (not recorded which). The receptors come from a male donor with ankylosing spondylitis or in good health (not recorded which). Both conserved end residues are part of each CDR3. The D gene is left open where the match is weak. Size values are once, few and many counts, or a class for expanded clones, and some rows have none.

few | TRBJ1-1 | NA | TRBV29-1 | 16 | TGCAGCGTTGTTGGTCCGGTACAGGGTGATTCCAGTGAAGCTTTCTTT | CSVVGPVQGDSSEAFF
few | TRBJ2-1 | NA | TRBV18 | 14 | TGTGCCAGCTCACCACCGAGCGGAGGCGATGAGCAGTTCTTC | CASSPPSGGDEQFF
few | TRBJ2-2 | TRBD2 | TRBV5-1 | 17 | TGCGCCAGCAGCTTGGTGGTGGCGGGAGGTCACACCGGGGAGCTGTTTTTT | CASSLVVAGGHTGELFF
NA | TRBJ2-7 | TRBD2 | TRBV5-1 | 16 | TGCGCCAGCAGCGCGGGACTAGCGGGCAGCTCCTACGAGCAGTACTTC | CASSAGLAGSSYEQYF
many | TRBJ2-4 | TRBD2 | TRBV2 | 16 | TGTGCCAGCAGTGAAGGGACGGGAGGGGCCAAAAACATTCAGTACTTC | CASSEGTGGAKNIQYF
NA | TRBJ1-1 | NA | TRBV5-1 | 14 | TGCGCCAGCAGCTTGTTCAGGGTGAACACTGAAGCTTTCTTT | CASSLFRVNTEAFF
NA | TRBJ2-5 | TRBD2 | TRBV5-1 | 23 | TGCGCCAGCAGCTTGGGACAGGTTCTCGGACTAGCGGGAGGGAAAACCGTCGGGGAGACCCAGTACTTC | CASSLGQVLGLAGGKTVGETQYF
NA | TRBJ2-5 | TRBD1 | TRBV27 | 18 | TGTGCCAGCAGTTTATCGGGGACAGGGGGACTATCCCGCGAGGCCCAGTACTTC | CASSLSGTGGLSREAQYF
NA | TRBJ2-3 | NA | TRBV12-3/TRBV12-4 | 17 | TGTGCCAGCAGTAACCACAGGGATCTATCTAGCACAGATACGCAGTATTTT | CASSNHRDLSSTDTQYF
NA | TRBJ2-7 | TRBD2 | TRBV5-1 | 15 | TGCGCCAGCAGCATTAGCGGGAGCTCTTCCTACGAGCAGTACTTC | CASSISGSSSYEQYF
many | TRBJ2-7 | NA | TRBV29-1 | 12 | TGCAGCGTTGTACAAACATCCTACGAGCAGTACTTC | CSVVQTSYEQYF
NA | TRBJ1-2 | NA | TRBV6-2/TRBV6-3 | 13 | TGTGCCAGGAGACTTACGGGCGACTATGGCTACACCTTC | CARRLTGDYGYTF
many | TRBJ2-1 | NA | TRBV7-8 | 15 | TGTGCCAGCAGCCCCACCAGGCCGGCCTACAATGAGCAGTTCTTC | CASSPTRPAYNEQFF
few | TRBJ1-2 | NA | TRBV12-3/TRBV12-4 | 12 | TGTGCCAGTCCCCGGTCGGTTGGGGGCTACACCTTC | CASPRSVGGYTF
NA | TRBJ2-2 | NA | TRBV3-1 | 16 | TGTGCCAGCAGCCCCCCCCGCGGGTCGAACACCGGGGAGCTGTTTTTT | CASSPPRGSNTGELFF
NA | TRBJ2-7 | NA | TRBV28 | 13 | TGTGCCAGCAGTTTAAACCCAGGGTTCGAGCAGTACTTC | CASSLNPGFEQYF
NA | TRBJ1-5 | NA | TRBV2 | 15 | TGTGCCAGCAGACCTTATACAGGGCAGAATCAGCCCCAGCATTTT | CASRPYTGQNQPQHF
NA | TRBJ2-3 | TRBD2 | TRBV4-2 | 19 | TGTGCCAGCAGCCAAGAGGTCCTAGCGGGAGAAGGGTACGCAGATACGCAGTATTTT | CASSQEVLAGEGYADTQYF
few | TRBJ1-1 | NA | TRBV7-3 | 14 | TGTGCCAGCAGCTTATCCCAGGGCGGGTCTGAAGCTTTCTTT | CASSLSQGGSEAFF
NA | TRBJ2-2 | NA | TRBV28 | 15 | TGTGCCAGCAGTTTTGACTCTCGCGGACACGGGGAGCTGTTTTTT | CASSFDSRGHGELFF
few | TRBJ2-1 | NA | TRBV13 | 13 | TGTGCCAGCAAAACATGGGGAGGCGGTGAGCAGTTCTTC | CASKTWGGGEQFF
few | TRBJ2-7 | TRBD1 | TRBV11-1 | 14 | TGTGCCAGCAGCGTCCGGGACAGACCGTGGGAGCAGTACTTC | CASSVRDRPWEQYF
NA | TRBJ2-3 | TRBD2 | TRBV7-8 | 16 | TGTGCCAGCAGCAAGACTAGCGGGAGTCGAACAGATACGCAGTATTTT | CASSKTSGSRTDTQYF
NA | TRBJ1-1 | NA | TRBV2 | 15 | TGTGCCAGCAGTGATCCTGCCTGGAGGGTAAACGAAGCTTTCTTT | CASSDPAWRVNEAFF
few | TRBJ2-5 | TRBD1 | TRBV7-8 | 16 | TGTGCCAGCAGCTTAAGGTACAGGGGGCTGCAAGAGACCCAGTACTTC | CASSLRYRGLQETQYF